This T cell receptor beta chain was profiled in a study of beta chain features in type 1 diabetes. Findings and caveats of the study: Shortening of TCRB CDR3s, moderate but significant, appeared in all four CD4+ subsets of Type 1 diabetes patients. Within the patient group, naive, central memory and Treg TCRB repertoires appeared more similar to each other than within healthy donors.

Comments on this clone: The antigen is not known. Sequence at one end of the junction differs from germline and may be a read error.

The CDR3 extends over 11 amino acids. CDR1 is GTSNPN and CDR2 is SVGIG in the germline V gene (reference sequence). Reverse transcribing all isolated RNA meant expressed TCRB transcripts were sequenced. Some clones are missing from TCRdb's copy, which holds only in-frame ones; the method was immunoSEQ multiplex PCR. The sample has about 710,000 clones, about an eighth seen once; the top ten hold roughly 0.04%. This receptor was identified in a young man with type 1 diabetes. Source material: naive CD4+ T cells from blood. V is TRBV30 and J is TRBJ1-2; D possibly corresponds to TRBD1 (6 bases). In nucleotides, the CDR3 is TGTGCCTGGAGTGTACAGGGAAAGGGCAACTTC. This codes for CAWSVQGKGNF.